A single sample is the source of the 12 T cell receptor beta chains below, sequenced in a study of blood T cell repertoires in COVID-19 (dated by TCRdb to about 2020). The library was prepared using the immunoSEQ multiplex PCR assay. The immuneACCESS repertoire file appears here via TCRdb, limited to in-frame rearrangements. These files lack a portion of the clones; in checked studies, under half of the deficit traces to unresolved V genes, and the cause of the others is not known. Counted in this sample were fewer than 120,000 clones; around 90% of them appeared once. The ten largest clones add up to about 5% of the sample. Sequences were obtained from peripheral blood. These receptors all stem from a human donor in a cohort sampled during active COVID-19.

This chain connects TRBV19 to TRBJ1-1; D call uncertain. Trimming took off 6 bases at V and 3 bases at J, with 5 bases between the two ends. This CDR3 is 11 amino acids long. Germline V gene lookup returns CDR1 LNHDA and CDR2 SQIVND (reference sequence). CDR3 protein: CASREYTEAFF. The CDR3 nucleotides read TGTGCCAGTAGGGAGTACACTGAAGCTTTCTTT.

The CDR3 sequence is CASSPQRDQFF. The CDR3 DNA reads TGTGCCAGCAGCCCGCAGCGGGATCAGTTCTTC. The rearrangement uses TRBV7-2 and TRBJ2-1; 7 bases align to TRBD2. J lost 13 bases, V lost 5 bases, and 5 bases had no gene match. Germline V gene data show CDR1 as SGHTA and CDR2 as FQGNSA. The CDR3 consists of 11 residues. Full variable domain (rest looked up from reference TRBV7-2 and TRBJ2-1): GAGVSQSPSNKVTEKGKDVELRCDPISGHTALYWYRQSLGQGLEFLIYFQGNSAPDKSGLPSDRFSAERTGGSVSTLTIQRTQQEDSAVYLCASSPQRDQFFGPGTRLTVL.

The V call is TRBV3-1 (or the pseudogene TRBV3-2), the J call TRBJ1-1; TRBD1 matches 10 bases. Germline V gene data show CDR1 as LGHDT and CDR2 as YNNKEL (reference sequence). Trimming removed 4 bases from V and 5 bases from J; junction bases left unmatched: 10. The CDR3 is 16 amino acids. The CDR3 loop reads CASSPLDRGIDTEAFF. The CDR3 nucleotides are TGTGCCAGCAGCCCCTTGGACAGGGGGATCGATACTGAAGCTTTCTTT.

The V call is TRBV4-3, the J call TRBJ2-1; 8 bases line up with TRBD2. CDR3 length: 15 amino acids. Germline V lookup: CDR1 LGHNA, CDR2 YSLEER. The junction had 12 bases not matched to a gene; V was cut back by 6 bases and J by 8 bases. CDR3 region: CASSMGGRRIDEQFF. Written as DNA, the CDR3 is TGCGCCAGCAGTATGGGCGGGAGGCGAATTGATGAGCAGTTCTTC.

The chain employs TRBV4-1 and TRBJ2-7, with TRBD1 identical over 7 bases. CDR3 length: 14 residues. The germline gives CDR1 MGHRA, CDR2 YSYEKL. Trimming took 1 base from V and 2 from J; bases not matched to a gene: 2. The CDR3 DNA reads as TGCGCCAGCAGCCAAGCGGGACAGACCTACGAGCAGTACTTC. It encodes CASSQAGQTYEQYF.

The chain is built from TRBV14 and TRBJ1-1; D not certain. CDR3 size: 16 residues. The V end lost 0 bases, the J end lost 0 bases, and 11 bases lay between the germline ends. Germline V lookup: CDR1 SGHDN, CDR2 FVKESK. The CDR3 nucleotides are TGTGCCAGCAGCCAAGATACGGGTCGGATGAACACTGAAGCTTTCTTT. It is translated as CASSQDTGRMNTEAFF.

This clone was recorded once. The V gene is TRBV3-1 (or the pseudogene TRBV3-2), the J gene TRBJ1-2; D ambiguous. V dropped 0 bases and J dropped 0 bases, with 20 bases sitting between them. The CDR3 consists of 19 residues. The germline V gene encodes CDR1 LGHDT and CDR2 YNNKEL (reference sequence). The CDR3 here is CASSQERRIKLQANYGYTF. The CDR3 region has the DNA TGTGCCAGCAGCCAAGAACGGCGGATCAAACTACAAGCTAACTATGGCTACACCTTC.

The chain combines TRBV11-3 with TRBJ2-3, with a tentative D call TRBD2 (6 bases). CDR3 length equals 18 residues. V was shortened by 0 bases and J by 0 bases, with 16 bases between the two germline ends. Germline CDR1 is SGHNT and CDR2 is YENEEA. CDR3 residues: CASSLDRWRELSTDTQYF. DNA of the CDR3: TGTGCCAGCAGCTTAGATCGATGGAGGGAACTTAGCACAGATACGCAGTATTTT.

J is TRBJ1-4 and V is TRBV7-9; 9 positions agree with TRBD1. Germline CDR1 is SEHNR and CDR2 is FQNEAQ (reference sequence). The CDR3 length is 15 residues. V trimming: 4 bases; J trimming: 8 bases; junction bases outside the gene matches: 8. CDR3 amino acids: CASSSQTGGREKLFF. The CDR3 nucleotides read TGTGCCAGCAGCTCCCAGACAGGGGGGAGAGAAAAACTGTTTTTT.

This clone was recorded once. The chain joins TRBV24-1 to TRBJ2-1; unclear D gene. The V gene lost 7 bases and the J gene lost 5 bases, with 11 bases spanning the gap. The germline CDR1 and CDR2 sequences are KGHDR and SFDVKD. The CDR3 runs to 13 residues. CDR3 protein: CATRGSTNNEQFF. CDR3 nucleotides: TGTGCCACCAGAGGCAGTACTAACAATGAGCAGTTCTTC.

This chain uses TRBV27 with TRBJ1-2; possibly TRBD1 for D (6 bases). The V and J ends lost 7 bases and 0 bases respectively, with 15 bases between them. Germline V gene lookup returns CDR1 MNHEY and CDR2 SMNVEV (reference sequence). CDR3 length: 15 residues. CDR3 region: CASKTTGTANYGYTF. CDR3 sequence (DNA): TGTGCCAGCAAAACGACAGGAACAGCTAACTATGGCTACACCTTC.

The gene calls are TRBV28 and TRBJ2-6, with 13 bases that match TRBD2. CDR3 length equals 17 residues. Germline V gene lookup returns CDR1 MDHEN and CDR2 SYDVKM. With 7 bases clipped from V and 1 base from J, the junction kept 4 bases outside the gene matches. CDR3 nucleotides: TGTGCCAGCACCCGGACTAGCGGGAGATCTGGGGCCAACGTCCTGACTTTC. It is translated as CASTRTSGRSGANVLTF.